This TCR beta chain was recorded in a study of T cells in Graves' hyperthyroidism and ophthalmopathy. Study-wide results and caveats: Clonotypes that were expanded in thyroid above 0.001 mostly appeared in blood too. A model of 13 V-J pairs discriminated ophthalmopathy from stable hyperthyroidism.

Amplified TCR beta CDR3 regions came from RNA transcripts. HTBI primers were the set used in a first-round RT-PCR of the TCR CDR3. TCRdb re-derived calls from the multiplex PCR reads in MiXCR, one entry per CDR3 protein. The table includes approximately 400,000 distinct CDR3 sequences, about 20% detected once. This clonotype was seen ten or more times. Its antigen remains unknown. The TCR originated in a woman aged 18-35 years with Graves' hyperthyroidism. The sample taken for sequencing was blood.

CDR3 in amino acids: CSVTGAKNTGELFF. As DNA, the CDR3 is TGCAGCGTCACAGGGGCAAAGAACACCGGGGAGCTGTTTTTT. The chain recombines TRBV29-1 with TRBJ2-2; 7 bases line up with TRBD1. The CDR3 has 14 amino acids. CDR1 and CDR2 (germline): SQVTM, ANQGSEA. V was clipped by 6 bases and J by 1 base; unmatched bases: 5.